The TCR beta chain described here comes from a study of PD-L1 blockade in urothelial cancer. Turning to the study itself: Patients previously received 0 to 3 chemotherapy regimens.

With respect to this clone: What it recognizes is unknown.

Here immunoSEQ multiplex PCR was the method, and the copy in TCRdb shows in-frame clones only, minus some. The repertoire includes under 95,000 clones, about 84% of them detected once, and about 15% sits in the top ten. Overall study findings and caveats: Below-median pretreatment blood TCR clonality was associated with improved progression-free and overall survival.

Trimming stripped 3 bases from V and 5 bases from J, with 14 bases between. The CDR3 is 14 residues long. In germline, CDR1 is SGHTA, CDR2 FQGNSA. The time point: pretreatment peripheral blood. Diagnoses among patients were locally advanced or metastatic urothelial carcinoma. The chain links TRBV7-2 to TRBJ2-7, with D uncertain. The specimen comprised PBMCs, sampled around atezolizumab (anti-PD-L1) treatment. The sequence came from a man aged 60 to 75 with urothelial cancer. CDR3 residues: CASSFNAVQDEQYF. CDR3 bases: TGTGCCAGCAGCTTCAACGCGGTACAAGACGAGCAGTACTTC.